The clone carrying this T cell receptor beta chain was seen a few times. Antigen: not known. Cells sorted as Tregs were CD4+, CD25+ and CD127-/low. The CDR3 totals 11 residues. Germline CDR1 MNHEY, CDR2 SVGEGT. V lost 8 bases to trimming and J lost 1 base, with 3 bases between them. Full-length variable regions came from constant-region reverse primers plus semi-nested Nested Universal Primer A PCR. A single record per CDR3 protein comes from TCRdb applying MiXCR to the 5' RACE reads. The table lists about 9,000 distinct CDR3 sequences, under 40% of them singletons. Points from the study as a whole: Greatest tumor Treg TCR overlap was with tumor naive CD4+ cells. The larger-cohort validation was restricted to a single TCR beta V-J rearrangement rather than whole repertoires. Tumor memory CD4+ T cell TCR gene usage clustered with blood and lymph node memory CD4+ cells and lymph node naive CD4+ cells.

The source of this sequence is a female donor with breast cancer. The chain recombines TRBV6-2 or TRBV6-3 with TRBJ2-1; D is uncertain. The sample consisted of Tregs sorted from blood. DNA of the CDR3: TGTGCCAGCGGGTCCTACAATGAGCAGTTCTTC. As protein: CASGSYNEQFF.